The 11 T cell receptor beta chains reported below all come from one sample, sequenced in a study of molecular identifiers for immune sequencing clone quantification. TCRdb called the PCR reads again in MiXCR, with one record for every CDR3 protein. This sample has about 67,000 distinct CDR3 sequences, with roughly 17% found just once. The sample comprised naive CD8+ T cells from blood, with Jurkat cell RNA spiked in. The subset was: FACS-sorted CD8+CD4-CCR7+CD45RA+ naive T cells. These receptors were taken from a human donor in good health. Some libraries in this study had Jurkat cell RNA spiked in.

As regards this clonotype: Germline and junction disagree at one end, which may indicate a read error. The chain recombines TRBV2 with TRBJ2-7; 11 bases are shared with TRBD2. This CDR3 is built from 16 residues. Per the germline V gene, CDR1 is SNHLY and CDR2 is FYNNEI. CDR3 DNA sequence: TGTGCCAGCAGTGCACTAGCGGGGGTGACGGCGTACGGGCAGTACTTC. Protein sequence: CASSALAGVTAYGQYF.

A remark on this clonotype: A single base separates this from a much larger clone, so it may be a read error. The V gene is TRBV5-6, the J gene TRBJ1-1; 7 bases fit TRBD1. The germline CDR1 and CDR2 sequences are SGHDT and YYEEEE. The CDR3 covers 13 residues. V dropped 7 bases and J dropped 6; count of bases not matched to a gene: 9. CDR3 amino acids: CASGQDRPSEAFF. The CDR3 bases are TGTGCCAGCGGTCAGGACAGGCCGTCTGAAGCTTTCTTT. The full variable domain, its missing parts supplied by reference TRBV5-6 and TRBJ1-1, is DAGVTQSPTHLIKTRGQQVTLRCSPKSGHDTVSWYQQALGQGPQFIFQYYEEEERQRGNFPDRFSGHQFPNYSSELNVNALLLGDSALYLCASGQDRPSEAFFGQGTRLTVV.

This clonotype was counted at least ten times. The chain has TRBV4-1 and TRBJ2-7; 12 bases are a match to TRBD2. The germline V gene encodes CDR1 MGHRA and CDR2 YSYEKL. The length of the CDR3 is 15 residues. J lost 1 base, V lost 3 bases, and 1 base had no gene match. In DNA, the CDR3 is TGCGCCAGCAGCCAGACTAGCGGGAGTTCCTACGAGCAGTACTTC. Translating gives CASSQTSGSSYEQYF.

This clonotype was seen repeatedly, ten times or more. The chain employs TRBV5-1 and TRBJ2-7; 7 bases agree with TRBD2. J was trimmed by 3 bases and V by 4 bases; bases with no gene match: 7. Per the germline V gene, CDR1 is SGHRS and CDR2 is YFSETQ. This CDR3 contains 14 residues. The CDR3 region is CASSGGESYYEQYF. The CDR3 DNA sequence: TGCGCCAGCAGCGGGGGGGAGAGCTACTACGAGCAGTACTTC.

This clonotype was recorded many times. The chain couples TRBV9 to TRBJ2-1; the D gene is possibly TRBD2 (7 bases). The CDR3 has 14 residues. Germline-derived CDR1 and CDR2 are SGDLS and YYNGEE. V was clipped by 3 bases and J by 10 bases, with 17 bases between them. The CDR3 DNA reads as TGTGCCAGCAGCGCGGTGGGGGGGGGCGGAGAGCAGTTCTTC. This translates into CASSAVGGGGEQFF.

On this clonotype itself: This sequence may be a read error, since a much larger clone differs from it by one base. The CDR3 end shows no conserved phenylalanine or tryptophan, and so a read error is likely. The rearrangement uses TRBV19 and TRBJ2-3; 10 bases align to TRBD1. CDR1 and CDR2 from the germline V gene are LNHDA and SQIVND (reference sequence). Trimming at V came to 8 bases and at J to 3 bases, leaving 2 bases not matched to a gene. This CDR3 comprises 13 residues. CDR3: CASRQGATDTQYS. The CDR3 nucleotides are TGTGCCAGTCGACAGGGGGCTACAGATACGCAGTATTCT.

This clonotype was found many times. This rearrangement joins TRBV18 to TRBJ2-4, with a possible D match to TRBD2 (5 bases). Germline V gives CDR1 KGHSH, CDR2 LQKENI. Trimming removed 3 bases at V and 3 bases at J, with 9 bases between. This CDR3 comprises 14 residues. This CDR3 is CASSPPGNKNIQYF. Here the CDR3 DNA reads TGTGCCAGCTCACCCCCGGGGAACAAAAACATTCAGTACTTC.

The table lists this clonotype with many counts. The chain links TRBV5-1 to TRBJ1-1, with D tentatively TRBD1 (5 bases). CDR1 and CDR2 (germline): SGHRS, YFSETQ. The CDR3 is made up of 11 amino acids. Between the trimmed V and J ends, which lost 5 bases and 3 bases, there was a span of 5 bases. The CDR3 here is CASRGDTEAFF. CDR3 nucleotides: TGCGCCAGCAGGGGGGACACTGAAGCTTTCTTT.

This clonotype was observed a handful of times. V and J are TRBV9 and TRBJ2-5, with D perhaps matching TRBD1 (6 bases). The V end was cut by 0 bases, the J end by 9 bases, with 27 bases between. The CDR3 is 18 amino acids. Germline CDR1 is SGDLS and CDR2 is YYNGEE. The CDR3 sequence is CASSVAVSGAGENGAQYF. CDR3 in DNA: TGTGCCAGCAGCGTAGCCGTCTCCGGGGCAGGGGAGAACGGGGCCCAGTACTTC.

This clonotype has at least ten counts. V usage is TRBV12-3 or TRBV12-4 and J usage is TRBJ2-7; possibly TRBD2 for D (8 bases). This CDR3 region has 14 residues. V lost 6 bases to trimming and J lost 6 bases, with 18 bases between them. The CDR3: CASRPSGPGGEQYF. In nucleotides, the CDR3 is TGTGCCAGCAGGCCTAGCGGGCCAGGGGGCGAGCAGTACTTC.

This clonotype was picked up many times. The rearrangement uses TRBV7-9 and TRBJ1-1; no definite D call. The germline CDR1 and CDR2 sequences are SEHNR and FQNEAQ (reference sequence). V lost 1 base and J lost 0, with 9 bases in between. This CDR3 has 15 residues. The CDR3 here is CASSLDRDMNTEAFF. CDR3 nucleotides: TGTGCCAGCAGCTTAGATAGAGACATGAACACTGAAGCTTTCTTT.